The next 29 T cell receptor beta chains were all read from a single sample in a study of blood T cell repertoires in COVID-19. The table came from immunoSEQ multiplex PCR; TCRdb's copy has only in-frame clones and leaves some out. The data hold around 310,000 clones, with 90% observed a single time. The material sequenced was peripheral blood. The origin of the receptors is a woman in her thirties or forties with COVID-19, enrolled during active disease.

The chain employs TRBV5-1 and TRBJ1-2; tentative D call: TRBD1 (5 bases). This CDR3 is built from 13 residues. The V gene's germline CDR1 is SGHRS and CDR2 YFSETQ. V lost 6 bases and J lost 7, with 16 bases in between. The CDR3 region is CASNLGTGPGYTF. The CDR3 DNA is TGCGCCAGCAACCTTGGTACAGGACCTGGCTACACCTTC.

This chain links TRBV5-1 with TRBJ2-2; possible D gene TRBD1, 5 bases. The CDR3 is 14 amino acids. V shed 0 bases and J shed 7 bases, with 10 bases lying between them. Germline V CDR1 and CDR2: SGHRS, YFSETQ. The DNA for the CDR3 is TGCGCCAGCAGCTTGGTGTTGGGGCGCGGGGAGCTGTTTTTT. Translated, it gives CASSLVLGRGELFF.

This clone has just a few counts. The V and J genes are TRBV6-5 and TRBJ1-2; 7 bases match TRBD1. V lost 2 bases to trimming and J lost 5 bases; unmatched junction nucleotides: 2. The CDR3 spans 13 residues. Germline V gene data show CDR1 as MNHEY and CDR2 as SVGAGI. The DNA for the CDR3 is TGTGCCAGCAGTTACGTACAGGGGTATGGCTACACCTTC. Encoded protein: CASSYVQGYGYTF.

CDR3 sequence: CASSFGALNTGELFF. The CDR3 DNA is TGTGCCAGCAGTTTTGGAGCGCTCAACACCGGGGAGCTGTTTTTT. V is TRBV27 and J is TRBJ2-2, with unresolved D. The V gene's germline CDR1 is MNHEY and CDR2 SMNVEV (reference sequence). Deletions cut 3 bases from V and 2 bases from J, with 10 bases between. The CDR3 totals 15 residues.

The chain uses TRBV19 and TRBJ1-2, with a weak D call TRBD1 (5 bases). CDR1 LNHDA and CDR2 SQIVND come from the germline V gene (reference sequence). This CDR3 spans 14 amino acids. V lost 3 bases and J 2 bases, leaving 10 bases between the germline ends. The CDR3 sequence: CASSILNRNYGYTF. The CDR3 nucleotides are TGTGCCAGTAGTATTTTAAACAGGAACTATGGCTACACCTTC.

This chain uses TRBV6-6 with TRBJ1-1, with TRBD1 identical over 7 bases. This CDR3 is 16 amino acids long. V dropped 2 bases and J dropped 6; count of bases not matched to a gene: 12. Per germline, CDR1 MNHNY and CDR2 SVGAGI (reference sequence). For the CDR3, the DNA is TGTGCCAGCAGTTACCCCGGACAGGCAGGGTACGCTGAAGCTTTCTTT. Translation gives CASSYPGQAGYAEAFF.

This chain uses TRBV18 with TRBJ2-2; 7 bases agree with TRBD1. V gave up 0 bases and J gave up 6 bases; unmatched junction bases: 4. Germline CDR1 reads KGHSH; CDR2 reads LQKENI. This CDR3 spans 15 amino acids. CDR3 in amino acids: CASSPPNTGAGELFF. In DNA form, the CDR3 reads TGTGCCAGCTCACCACCAAATACAGGGGCCGGGGAGCTGTTTTTT.

The rearrangement joins TRBV6-4 to TRBJ2-3, with TRBD2 identical over 8 bases. Trimming at V came to 2 bases and at J to 6 bases, leaving 10 bases not matched to a gene. Germline CDR1 MRHNA, CDR2 SNTAGT. The CDR3 totals 16 residues. CDR3 in DNA: TGTGCCAGCAGTGACGGTAACGGGGGGGCCTATGATACGCAGTATTTT. Translated, it gives CASSDGNGGAYDTQYF.

This chain uses TRBV28 with TRBJ1-2; D may be TRBD1 (6 bases). The length of the CDR3 is 15 residues. The germline V and J ends were trimmed by 2 bases and 5 bases, with 15 bases remaining between them. Germline-derived CDR1 and CDR2 are MDHEN and SYDVKM. The CDR3 protein is CASSLPGAPLYGYTF. CDR3 coding DNA: TGTGCCAGCAGTTTACCAGGGGCACCCTTATATGGCTACACCTTC.

In regard to this clone: Other DNA variants within this sample encode the same CDR3. The chain uses TRBV5-4 and TRBJ2-3, with no clear D. The CDR3 covers 12 residues. Germline assignment: CDR1 SGHNT and CDR2 YYREEE (reference sequence). Deletions cut 4 bases from V and 2 bases from J, with 5 bases between. The CDR3 nucleotides are TGTGCCAGCAGCCTATCCACAGATACGCAGTATTTT. Translation gives CASSLSTDTQYF.

The chain employs TRBV7-9 and TRBJ2-3, with D possibly TRBD1 on 6 matching bases. Trimming left V 6 bases short and J 5 bases short, with 18 bases between. The length of the CDR3 is 15 residues. The germline V gene has CDR1 SEHNR and CDR2 FQNEAQ (reference sequence). The CDR3 spells CASRPPLGDIDTQYF. The CDR3 region has the DNA TGTGCCAGCAGGCCCCCGTTAGGGGACATAGATACGCAGTATTTT.

This chain joins TRBV15 and TRBJ1-1; D unresolved. The CDR3 has 16 amino acids. CDR1 and CDR2 from the germline V gene are LNHNV and YYDKDF (reference sequence). Trimming took 1 base from V and 0 from J, leaving 12 bases between them. Here the CDR3 DNA reads TGTGCCACCAGCAGAGGGTCCCAGGAGGTGAACACTGAAGCTTTCTTT. It encodes CATSRGSQEVNTEAFF. Full variable domain (remainder filled in from reference TRBV15 and TRBJ1-1): DAMVIQNPRYQVTQFGKPVTLSCSQTLNHNVMYWYQQKSSQAPKLLFHYYDKDFNNEADTPDNFQSRRPNTSFCFLDIRSPGLGDTAMYLCATSRGSQEVNTEAFFGQGTRLTVV.

The V gene is TRBV15, the J gene TRBJ1-1, with 7 bases that match TRBD1. This CDR3 contains 15 residues. Germline values: CDR1 LNHNV, CDR2 YYDKDF (reference sequence). Losses at the gene ends were 1 base for V and 11 bases for J; bases not matched to a gene: 13. The CDR3, as DNA: TGTGCCACCAGCAGAGGTTTACAACAGGGGCGGCAGGCTTTCTTT. Its translation: CATSRGLQQGRQAFF. The full variable domain, rest sourced from reference TRBV15 and TRBJ1-1, is DAMVIQNPRYQVTQFGKPVTLSCSQTLNHNVMYWYQQKSSQAPKLLFHYYDKDFNNEADTPDNFQSRRPNTSFCFLDIRSPGLGDTAMYLCATSRGLQQGRQAFFGQGTRLTVV.

The rearrangement uses TRBV29-1 and TRBJ1-2; 7 bases fit TRBD1. After removal of 7 bases from V and 4 bases from J, the junction contained 6 bases not matched to a gene. This CDR3 spans 12 amino acids. Germline loops: CDR1 SQVTM, CDR2 ANQGSEA. DNA for the CDR3: TGCAGCGGGGGGGGACAGTCCTATGGCTACACCTTC. This sequence encodes CSGGGQSYGYTF. The variable domain in full, completed from reference TRBV29-1 and TRBJ1-2, reads SAVISQKPSRDICQRGTSLTIQCQVDSQVTMMFWYRQQPGQSLTLIATANQGSEATYESGFVIDKFPISRPNLTFSTLTVSNMSPEDSSIYLCSGGGQSYGYTFGSGTRLTVV.

The V gene is TRBV12-5, the J gene TRBJ1-6; no definite D call. The CDR3 sequence is 14 residues long. Germline V gene sequence: CDR1 LGHNT, CDR2 FRNRAP. With 3 bases removed from V and 4 bases from J, the gap between germline ends came to 7 bases. CDR3 sequence (DNA): TGTGCTAGTGGTTTAGAAGCTTATAATTCACCCCTCCACTTT. Encoded protein: CASGLEAYNSPLHF.

The chain uses TRBV28 and TRBJ1-2; D gene uncertain. V lost 11 bases to trimming and J lost 5 bases, with 9 bases between them. CDR1 is MDHEN, CDR2 SYDVKM, per germline. The CDR3 totals 10 residues. The CDR3 DNA reads as TGTGCCTCCCGGGATTATGGCTACACCTTC. This gives the protein CASRDYGYTF.

This clone was observed a few times. This rearrangement joins TRBV27 to TRBJ1-6; a weak D match, TRBD1 (5 bases). CDR1 MNHEY and CDR2 SMNVEV come from the germline V gene (reference sequence). Trimming shortened V by 9 bases and J by 5 bases, and 17 bases separated the two germline ends. This CDR3 comprises 15 residues. The CDR3 DNA sequence: TGTGCCAGTAGATTTCCGGGAGGGGATAATTCACCCCTCCACTTT. Translation gives CASRFPGGDNSPLHF.

The chain links TRBV25-1 to TRBJ2-1; D is unclear. The CDR3 is 11 amino acids. Germline V gives CDR1 MGHDK, CDR2 SYGVNS. V was cut by 2 bases and J by 7 bases, with 3 bases left in between. CDR3 loop: CASSERNEQFF. Written as DNA, the CDR3 is TGTGCCAGCAGTGAACGGAATGAGCAGTTCTTC.

This sequence joins TRBV5-6 and TRBJ1-1, with 8 bases identical to TRBD1. V was pared by 3 bases and J by 0 bases, with 13 bases of the junction left unmatched. The CDR3 loop spans 18 amino acids. The germline V gene has CDR1 SGHDT and CDR2 YYEEEE. The CDR3 DNA is TGTGCCAGCAGCTCGACTGAAGACAGGGGAATGATGAACACTGAAGCTTTCTTT. Its protein product is CASSSTEDRGMMNTEAFF.

This chain uses TRBV21-1 with TRBJ1-2. TRBV21-1 is annotated as a pseudogene. The length of the CDR3 is 15 residues. The CDR3 nucleotides are TGTGCCAGCAGCAAAATCGGCGGGGCGGACTATGGCTACACCTTC. It translates to CASSKIGGADYGYTF.

This sequence joins TRBV3-1 (or the pseudogene TRBV3-2) and TRBJ2-2; 8 bases map to TRBD1. This CDR3 has 18 residues. Germline assignment: CDR1 LGHDT and CDR2 YNNKEL (reference sequence). The V and J ends lost 2 bases and 4 bases, in that order; junction bases with no gene match: 12. This chain's CDR3 is CASSQKRTGKGPTGELFF. CDR3 DNA sequence: TGTGCCAGCAGCCAAAAGAGGACAGGGAAGGGACCCACCGGGGAGCTGTTTTTT.

The V and J genes are TRBV12-3 or TRBV12-4 and TRBJ2-7; possibly TRBD1 for D (6 bases). The CDR3 is made up of 13 amino acids. With 6 bases removed from V and 2 bases from J, the gap between germline ends came to 11 bases. The CDR3 is CASRLTGTYEQYF. The CDR3, as DNA: TGTGCCAGCAGACTGACAGGCACCTACGAGCAGTACTTC.

The chain couples TRBV30 to TRBJ1-5; 8 nucleotides align to TRBD1. Losses at the gene ends were 0 bases for V and 2 bases for J; bases not matched to a gene: 15. CDR3 length: 19 residues. Germline assignment: CDR1 GTSNPN and CDR2 SVGIG (reference sequence). The chain's CDR3 is CAWSVQGRTGGVGNQPQHF. The CDR3 nucleotides read TGTGCCTGGAGTGTACAAGGTCGAACAGGGGGTGTTGGCAATCAGCCCCAGCATTTT.

The gene calls are TRBV7-8 and TRBJ2-1; no reliable D call. The CDR3 has 13 amino acids. The germline CDR1 and CDR2 sequences are SGHVS and FQNEAQ. V shed 2 bases and J shed 4 bases, with 6 bases lying between them. CDR3: CASSLTRYNEQFF. The CDR3 DNA follows: TGTGCCAGCAGCTTAACCCGGTACAATGAGCAGTTCTTC. Full variable domain (remainder filled in from reference TRBV7-8 and TRBJ2-1): GAGVSQSPRYKVAKRGQDVALRCDPISGHVSLFWYQQALGQGPEFLTYFQNEAQLDKSGLPSDRFFAERPEGSVSTLKIQRTQQEDSAVYLCASSLTRYNEQFFGPGTRLTVL.

The chain joins TRBV19 to TRBJ1-5; D is unresolved. Germline-derived CDR1 and CDR2 are LNHDA and SQIVND (reference sequence). The length of the CDR3 is 11 residues. The V gene lost 4 bases and the J gene lost 16 bases, with 14 bases spanning the gap. The CDR3 spells CASSRAAQRHF. Here the CDR3 DNA reads TGTGCCAGTAGTAGGGCAGCCCAACGTCATTTT. The full variable domain, its missing parts supplied by reference TRBV19 and TRBJ1-5, is DGGITQSPKYLFRKEGQNVTLSCEQNLNHDAMYWYRQDPGQGLRLIYYSQIVNDFQKGDIAEGYSVSREKKESFPLTVTSAQKNPTAFYLCASSRAAQRHFGDGTRLSIL.

The chain is built from TRBV7-2 and TRBJ2-3; D gene uncertain. The CDR3 is made up of 14 amino acids. Germline values: CDR1 SGHTA, CDR2 FQGNSA. The germline V and J ends were trimmed by 5 bases and 0 bases, with 9 bases remaining between them. The CDR3 sequence: CASSSTSSTDTQYF. Here the CDR3 DNA reads TGTGCCAGCAGCAGCACGTCTAGCACAGATACGCAGTATTTT.

V gene TRBV28 combines with J gene TRBJ2-2; 8 bases match TRBD1. After removal of 5 bases from V and 0 bases from J, the junction contained 5 bases not matched to a gene. Germline CDR1 and CDR2: MDHEN and SYDVKM. This CDR3 comprises 16 residues. For the CDR3, the DNA is TGTGCCAGCAGTCTCGGACAGGGCCCGAACACCGGGGAGCTGTTTTTT. It translates to CASSLGQGPNTGELFF. The entire variable domain, with the rest obtained from reference TRBV28 and TRBJ2-2, is as follows: DVKVTQSSRYLVKRTGEKVFLECVQDMDHENMFWYRQDPGLGLRLIYFSYDVKMKEKGDIPEGYSVSREKKERFSLILESASTNQTSMYLCASSLGQGPNTGELFFGEGSRLTVL.

Worth noting for this clone: Distinct nucleotide sequences in the sample also encode this CDR3. This CDR3 reads CASSPGGNTEAFF. The CDR3 bases are TGTGCCAGTAGTCCAGGGGGCAACACTGAAGCTTTCTTT. The chain links TRBV19 to TRBJ1-1; 8 bases match TRBD1. Trimming cost V 5 bases and J 2 bases; bases outside gene matches: 1. The CDR3 has 13 amino acids. CDR1 and CDR2 (germline): LNHDA, SQIVND (reference sequence).

The CDR3 DNA follows: TGTGCCAGCTCACTGCGGGGAGAAGTTTATGGCTACACCTTC. Protein: CASSLRGEVYGYTF. The V call is TRBV18, the J call TRBJ1-2, with D unresolved. The CDR3 is 14 residues long. V gave up 4 bases and J gave up 5 bases, with 14 bases separating them. The germline CDR1 and CDR2 sequences are KGHSH and LQKENI.